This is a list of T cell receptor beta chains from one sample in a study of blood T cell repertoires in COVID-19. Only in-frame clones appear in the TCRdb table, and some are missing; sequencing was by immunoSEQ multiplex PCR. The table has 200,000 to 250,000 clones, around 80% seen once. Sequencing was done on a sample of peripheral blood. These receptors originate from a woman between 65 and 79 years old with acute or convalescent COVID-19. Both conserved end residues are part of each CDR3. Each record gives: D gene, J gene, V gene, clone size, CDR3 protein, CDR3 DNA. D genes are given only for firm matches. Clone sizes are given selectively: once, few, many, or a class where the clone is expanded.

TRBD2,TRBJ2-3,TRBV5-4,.,CASSGGYGLAGTDTQYF,TGTGCCAGCAGCGGGGGGTACGGACTAGCGGGCACAGATACGCAGTATTTT
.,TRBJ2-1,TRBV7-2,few,CASSLSRQYNEQFF,TGTGCCAGCAGCTTATCCCGCCAGTACAATGAGCAGTTCTTC
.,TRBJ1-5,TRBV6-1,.,CASSENPGHNQPQHF,TGTGCCAGCAGTGAAAACCCTGGACACAATCAGCCCCAGCATTTT
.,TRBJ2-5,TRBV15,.,CATSRAPSGGETQYF,TGTGCCACCAGCAGAGCCCCTTCCGGCGGAGAGACCCAGTACTTC
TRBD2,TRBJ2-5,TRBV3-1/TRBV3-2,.,CASSFSGEETQYF,TGTGCCAGCAGTTTTAGCGGGGAAGAGACCCAGTACTTC
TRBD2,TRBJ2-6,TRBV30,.,CAWKVAGGPSSGANVLTF,TGTGCCTGGAAAGTAGCGGGGGGCCCAAGCTCTGGGGCCAACGTCCTGACTTTC
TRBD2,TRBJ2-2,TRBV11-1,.,CASSPHGAGFTGELFF,TGTGCCAGCAGTCCCCACGGAGCGGGGTTCACCGGGGAGCTGTTTTTT
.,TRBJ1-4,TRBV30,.,CAWAWTGSGKLFF,TGTGCCTGGGCCTGGACGGGGAGCGGAAAACTGTTTTTT
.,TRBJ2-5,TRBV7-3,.,CASSLSKETQYF,TGTGCCAGCAGTTTATCAAAAGAGACCCAGTACTTC
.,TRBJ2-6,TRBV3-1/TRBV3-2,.,CASSQGLAGANVLTF,TGTGCCAGCAGCCAAGGACTAGCTGGGGCCAACGTCCTGACTTTC
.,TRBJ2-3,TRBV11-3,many,CASSSFQGTDTQYF,TGTGCCAGCAGCTCATTTCAGGGAACAGATACGCAGTATTTT
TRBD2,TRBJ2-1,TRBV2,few,CASPKAPLAGGNEQFF,TGTGCCAGCCCTAAAGCCCCACTAGCGGGGGGAAATGAGCAGTTCTTC
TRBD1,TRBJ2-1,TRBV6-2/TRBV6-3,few,CASSPTGGLSNEQFF,TGTGCCAGCAGTCCGACAGGGGGCTTGAGCAATGAGCAGTTCTTC
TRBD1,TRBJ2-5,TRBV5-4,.,CASSSTGGAAETQYF,TGTGCCAGCAGCTCGACAGGGGGCGCAGCGGAGACCCAGTACTTC
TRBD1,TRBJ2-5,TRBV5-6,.,CASSLFAGTEETQYF,TGTGCCAGCAGCCTATTTGCCGGGACAGAAGAGACCCAGTACTTC
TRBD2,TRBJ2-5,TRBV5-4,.,CASSPPGGAEETQYF,TGTGCCAGCAGCCCCCCCGGGGGGGCCGAGGAGACCCAGTACTTC
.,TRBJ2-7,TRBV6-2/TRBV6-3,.,CASSPPGEQYF,TGTGCCAGCAGCCCCCCGGGCGAGCAGTACTTC
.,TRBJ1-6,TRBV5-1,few,CASSTGTTNSPLHF,TGCGCCAGCTCCACCGGGACAACGAATTCACCCCTCCACTTT
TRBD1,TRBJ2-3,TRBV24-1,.,CATSGSTGSDTQYF,TGTGCCACCAGTGGATCGACAGGGTCAGATACGCAGTATTTT
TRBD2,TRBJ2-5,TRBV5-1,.,CASSLAPAGGQETQYF,TGCGCCAGCAGCTTGGCGCCAGCGGGGGGGCAAGAGACCCAGTACTTC
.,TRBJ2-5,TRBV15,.,CATSLTVYQETQYF,TGTGCCACCTCATTAACGGTGTACCAAGAGACCCAGTACTTC
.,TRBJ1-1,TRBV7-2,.,CASSLDQGAGEAFF,TGTGCCAGCAGCTTAGATCAGGGAGCGGGTGAAGCTTTCTTT
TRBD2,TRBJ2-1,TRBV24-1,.,CATQGAFSGGVDEQFF,TGTGCCACCCAGGGAGCCTTTAGCGGGGGGGTCGATGAGCAGTTCTTC
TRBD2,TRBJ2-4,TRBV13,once,CASSLRLAGGHNIQYF,TGTGCCAGCAGCTTAAGACTAGCGGGGGGGCACAACATTCAGTACTTC
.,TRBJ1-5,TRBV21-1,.,CASSKPKKGRDRVIFGNQPQHF,TGTGCCAGCAGCAAACCAAAAAAGGGCCGGGACAGGGTAATCTTCGGCAATCAGCCCCAGCATTTT
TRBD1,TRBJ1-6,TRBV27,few,CASSFTGQGGSPLHF,TGTGCCAGCAGTTTTACGGGACAGGGAGGTTCACCCCTCCACTTT
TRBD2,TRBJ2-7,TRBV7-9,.,CASSLRRGGLDEQYF,TGTGCCAGCAGCTTAAGGCGGGGGGGCCTCGACGAGCAGTACTTC
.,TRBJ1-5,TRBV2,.,CASNPGSNQPQHF,TGTGCCAGCAATCCGGGGTCCAATCAGCCCCAGCATTTT
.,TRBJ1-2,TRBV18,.,CASSLFTGDPGYTF,TGTGCCAGCTCACTTTTTACGGGGGACCCTGGCTACACCTTC
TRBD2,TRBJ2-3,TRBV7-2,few,CASSIAGGGTDTQYF,TGTGCCAGCAGCATAGCGGGGGGGGGCACAGATACGCAGTATTTT
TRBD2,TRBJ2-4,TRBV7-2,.,CASSLGGGGKNIQYF,TGTGCCAGCAGCTTAGGCGGGGGGGGCAAAAACATTCAGTACTTC
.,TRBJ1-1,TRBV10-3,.,CAIRAVNTEAFF,TGTGCCATCAGGGCGGTGAACACTGAAGCTTTCTTT
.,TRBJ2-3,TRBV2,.,CASLEGLSTDTQYF,TGTGCCAGCCTAGAGGGACTTAGCACAGATACGCAGTATTTT
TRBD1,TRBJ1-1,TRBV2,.,CASKIDRVGTEAFF,TGTGCCAGCAAGATTGACAGGGTGGGCACTGAAGCTTTCTTT
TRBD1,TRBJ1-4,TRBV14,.,CASSQGWDSQTNEKLFF,TGTGCCAGCAGCCAAGGGTGGGACAGCCAAACTAATGAAAAACTGTTTTTT
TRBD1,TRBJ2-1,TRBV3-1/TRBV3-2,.,CASSGTVSNEQFF,TGTGCCAGCAGCGGGACAGTCTCCAATGAGCAGTTCTTC
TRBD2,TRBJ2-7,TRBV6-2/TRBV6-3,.,CASSYERRKELAGGHEQYF,TGTGCCAGCAGTTACGAGAGGCGTAAGGAACTAGCGGGGGGCCACGAGCAGTACTTC
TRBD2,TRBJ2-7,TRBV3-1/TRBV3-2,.,CASSQGLQSYEQYF,TGTGCCAGCAGCCAGGGACTACAATCCTACGAGCAGTACTTC
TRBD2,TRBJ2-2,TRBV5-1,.,CASRPVAGGSTGELFF,TGCGCCAGCAGGCCAGTAGCGGGGGGGAGCACCGGGGAGCTGTTTTTT
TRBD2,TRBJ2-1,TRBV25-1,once,CASSKAGGPLNEQFF,TGTGCCAGCTCAAAAGCGGGGGGGCCTTTAAATGAGCAGTTCTTC
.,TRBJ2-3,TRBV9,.,CASSVASFSTDTQYF,TGTGCCAGCAGCGTAGCCTCCTTCTCTACAGATACGCAGTATTTT
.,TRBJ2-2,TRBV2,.,CASSENSVRELFF,TGTGCCAGCAGTGAAAACAGTGTCAGGGAGCTGTTTTTT
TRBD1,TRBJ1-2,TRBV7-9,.,CASSPGQGNGYTF,TGTGCCAGCAGCCCGGGACAGGGGAATGGCTACACCTTC
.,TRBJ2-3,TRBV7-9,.,CASSILGDFDTQYF,TGTGCCAGCAGCATCTTGGGGGACTTCGATACGCAGTATTTT
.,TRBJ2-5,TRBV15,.,CATSRDPSVGETQYF,TGTGCCACCAGCAGAGATCCTAGCGTTGGAGAGACCCAGTACTTC